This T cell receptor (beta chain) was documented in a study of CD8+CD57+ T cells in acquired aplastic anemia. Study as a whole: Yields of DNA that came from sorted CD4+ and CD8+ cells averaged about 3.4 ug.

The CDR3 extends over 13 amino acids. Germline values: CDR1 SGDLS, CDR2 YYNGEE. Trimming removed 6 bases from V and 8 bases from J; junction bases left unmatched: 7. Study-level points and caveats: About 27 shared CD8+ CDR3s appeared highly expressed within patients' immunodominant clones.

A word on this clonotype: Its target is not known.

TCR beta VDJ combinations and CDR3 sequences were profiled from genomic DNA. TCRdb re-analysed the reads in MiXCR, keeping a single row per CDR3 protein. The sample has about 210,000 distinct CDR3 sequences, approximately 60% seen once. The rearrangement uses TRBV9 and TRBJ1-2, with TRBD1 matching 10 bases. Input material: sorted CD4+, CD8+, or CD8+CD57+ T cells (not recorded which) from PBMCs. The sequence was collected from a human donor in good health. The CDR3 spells CASTYGTGEGYTF. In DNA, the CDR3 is TGTGCCAGCACTTACGGGACAGGGGAGGGCTACACCTTC.